This T cell receptor beta chain was recorded in a study of PD-1 blockade in classical Hodgkin lymphoma. The study, taken as a whole, reports: Nivolumab initiated under 1 year post-ASCT led to patient exclusion.

Profiled with immunoSEQ multiplex PCR; TCRdb holds only in-frame clones, not every one. The table has some 25,000 clones, more than 75% seen once; the top ten hold 11%. V gave up 5 bases and J gave up 9 bases, with 23 bases separating them. Germline assignment: CDR1 MDHEN and CDR2 SYDVKM. The CDR3 has 17 amino acids. This clone was recorded only once. Its cognate antigen is unknown. Following autologous stem cell transplantation, relapse occurred in every patient, and exposure to brentuximab vedotin varied. Sequenced here: peripheral blood mononuclear cells (PBMCs), sampled before the second cycle of nivolumab. This chain links TRBV28 with TRBJ1-6; D remains ambiguous. The receptor was isolated from a human donor with classical Hodgkin lymphoma. CDR3 in amino acids: CASSLGGGVGLISPLHF. CDR3 coding DNA: TGTGCCAGCAGTCTAGGTGGTGGGGTCGGATTGATTTCACCCCTCCACTTT.